This is a list of T cell receptor beta chains from one sample in a study of response to subunit inactivated influenza vaccine. Each CDR3 protein is one row after TCRdb ran MiXCR on the RT-PCR reads. The table has about 650,000 distinct CDR3 sequences, about 15% seen once. The sample here was PBMCs from blood, taken 14 to 15 days before vaccination. The receptors derive from a man over 45 who received an inactivated influenza vaccine. CDR3s include the opening cysteine and the closing phenylalanine or tryptophan. The D gene is left open where the match is weak. Expanded clones get a size class; other rows say once, few or many, or leave the size out.

cdr3_nt cdr3_aa d_call j_call v_call clone_size
TGCGCCAGCAGCTGGGAGGGCTCGCCCGCGGAGACCCAGTACTTC CASSWEGSPAETQYF TRBD2 TRBJ2-5 TRBV5-1 many
TGTGCCAGCAGCGAACAAAACACAGATACGCAGTATTTT CASSEQNTDTQYF NA TRBJ2-3 TRBV9 NA
TGTGCCAGCAGCTCAAGGCAGGGATGGCGGTTCTTC CASSSRQGWRFF NA TRBJ2-1 TRBV5-6 few
TGCAGTGCTAGAGCCTCTGTGGGGTCAGATACGCAGTATTTT CSARASVGSDTQYF NA TRBJ2-3 TRBV20-1 few
TGTGCCAGCAGTGGGTTGGGGCTGAGCTCCTACGAGCAGTACTTC CASSGLGLSSYEQYF NA TRBJ2-7 TRBV6-2/TRBV6-3 few
TGTGCCAGCTCAGGTTCTGGGGCCAGGAACACCGGGGAGCTGTTTTTT CASSGSGARNTGELFF NA TRBJ2-2 TRBV18 few
TGTGCCACCAGTGATTCTTGGGGGAATGAGCAGTTCTTC CATSDSWGNEQFF NA TRBJ2-1 TRBV24-1 few
TGCGCCAGCAGCTTGTCGGGGGGGCAAGACAATGAGCAGTTCTTC CASSLSGGQDNEQFF TRBD2 TRBJ2-1 TRBV5-1 NA
TGCAGTGCCTCCGGGAGGCCGGGGGAAAAACTGTTTTTT CSASGRPGEKLFF NA TRBJ1-4 TRBV20-1 few
TGTGCCAGCAGTCCCTGGACAGTAAACACCATATATTTT CASSPWTVNTIYF NA TRBJ1-3 TRBV25-1 NA
TGTGCCAGCAGTTTCTTTGGGGGGAAGACCCAGTACTTC CASSFFGGKTQYF NA TRBJ2-5 TRBV12-3/TRBV12-4 few
TGTGCCAGCAGTGCTACTAGCGGGAGTTCAAGCCGGCTGTTCTTC CASSATSGSSSRLFF TRBD2 TRBJ2-1 TRBV12-3/TRBV12-4 NA
TGTGCCAGTAGTAGACTCCCGGGGACACACACCTACGAGCAGTACTTC CASSRLPGTHTYEQYF NA TRBJ2-7 TRBV19 few
TGCGCCAGCAGCTTGGCCTGGGGAGGTAATGAAAAACTGTTTTTT CASSLAWGGNEKLFF NA TRBJ1-4 TRBV5-1 NA
TGTGCCAGCAGCTTATCGAGACTGCGACTCTCTGGGGCCAACGTCCTGACTTTC CASSLSRLRLSGANVLTF NA TRBJ2-6 TRBV7-8 NA
TGCAGTGCTTATATGCCCTCCAGGGGCACAGATACGCAGTATTTT CSAYMPSRGTDTQYF NA TRBJ2-3 TRBV20-1 NA
TGCGCCAGCAGATCTACAGGGGCGAACTCTGGAAACACCATATATTTT CASRSTGANSGNTIYF TRBD1 TRBJ1-3 TRBV5-1 NA
TGTGCCAGCAGCCCCGACAGGGGGCTAGGGGCCAACGTCCTGACTTTC CASSPDRGLGANVLTF TRBD1 TRBJ2-6 TRBV6-1 NA
TGCGCCAGCAGTGTACCGGCATTGACTAGCGGGAATTACAATGAGCAGTTCTTC CASSVPALTSGNYNEQFF TRBD2 TRBJ2-1 TRBV10-2 few
TGCAGTGTCGTTCGAAGGGGAGGAGAGCAGTACTTC CSVVRRGGEQYF NA TRBJ2-7 TRBV20-1 few
TGTGCCACCAGTGATTCAGATCCGGGTCCTAGGGGGACCGGGGAGCTGTTTTTT CATSDSDPGPRGTGELFF NA TRBJ2-2 TRBV24-1 few
TGTGCCAGCAGTTACTCCAGGGGTAGCACTGAAGCTTTCTTT CASSYSRGSTEAFF NA TRBJ1-1 TRBV6-5 few
TGTGCCAGCAGTCGCCAGGGTGGCGGCTACACCTTC CASSRQGGGYTF NA TRBJ1-2 TRBV3-1 NA
TGCGCCAGCAGCCAAGATTGGAGTACCTTAGGACAGGCTCACAATGAGCAGTTCTTC CASSQDWSTLGQAHNEQFF TRBD1 TRBJ2-1 TRBV4-1 few
TGCAGTGCTAGAGGGATAGCGGTGGGAGAGACCCAGTACTTC CSARGIAVGETQYF NA TRBJ2-5 TRBV20-1 few
TGTGCCAGCAGATGGCGGGATTCCGGAGATACGCAGTATTTT CASRWRDSGDTQYF NA TRBJ2-3 TRBV7-2 NA
TGTGCCAGCAGTTTAGAAGGGGGACTAGCCGAGCAGTACTTC CASSLEGGLAEQYF TRBD2 TRBJ2-7 TRBV12-3/TRBV12-4 NA
TGCGCCAGCAGCCAAGAGGCGGCGTCTGGAAACACCATATATTTT CASSQEAASGNTIYF NA TRBJ1-3 TRBV4-3 many
TGTGCCAGCAGTTTAACGATTTGGGCCCCTAGCACAGATACGCAGTATTTT CASSLTIWAPSTDTQYF NA TRBJ2-3 TRBV12-3/TRBV12-4 once
TGTGCCAGCTGTCCGGCTAGCGGCTCCCCATCCTACGAGCAGTACTTC CASCPASGSPSYEQYF TRBD2 TRBJ2-7 TRBV6-2/TRBV6-3 NA
TGTGCCAGCAGCATCGGGACAGGGGAACATGGCTACACCTTC CASSIGTGEHGYTF TRBD1 TRBJ1-2 TRBV7-9 few
TGCAGCGTTGACTCGTGGGACAATGAGCAGTTCTTC CSVDSWDNEQFF NA TRBJ2-1 TRBV29-1 few
TGTGCCAGCAAGGCCGACAGCGGCCGTAACTATGGCTACACCTTC CASKADSGRNYGYTF NA TRBJ1-2 TRBV25-1 many
TGTGCCAGCAGTTCGCTATTCTCCTACGAGCAGTACTTC CASSSLFSYEQYF NA TRBJ2-7 TRBV27 many
TGCGCCAGCAGCTTGAGCGAGAGCGGTGAGCAGTTCTTC CASSLSESGEQFF NA TRBJ2-1 TRBV5-1 NA
TGTGCCAGCTCACGAATCTTGGACAATGAGCAGTTCTTC CASSRILDNEQFF NA TRBJ2-1 TRBV18 NA
TGTGCCTCCGGGGACGTCCTTTACGAGCAGTACTTC CASGDVLYEQYF NA TRBJ2-7 TRBV6-5 many
TGCGCCAGCAGCCACGATAGCGGGGCTGAGACCCAGTACTTC CASSHDSGAETQYF TRBD2 TRBJ2-5 TRBV4-1 once
TGCTGTGCTAGAGAGATCCGGGGCCTAAGGAACATTCAGTACTTC CCAREIRGLRNIQYF NA TRBJ2-4 TRBV20-1 NA
TGCAGTGCGGGGAGGGAGGTAGAGACCCAGTACTTC CSAGREVETQYF TRBD2 TRBJ2-5 TRBV20-1 NA
TGCAGTGACAACGACAGGGGGCTCATAATAACCGGGGAGCTGTTTTTT CSDNDRGLIITGELFF TRBD1 TRBJ2-2 TRBV20-1 few
TGTGCCAGCAGTTATCCGGGACTCCAAGAGACCCAGTACTTC CASSYPGLQETQYF NA TRBJ2-5 TRBV6-5 NA
TGTGCCAGCAGTCCTCCCGGGACTAGCTCTGGGGCCAACGTCCTGACTTTC CASSPPGTSSGANVLTF TRBD2 TRBJ2-6 TRBV12-3/TRBV12-4 NA
TGTGCCAGCACCCCTGGAGGGGCAGGGGCCTACGAGCAGTACTTC CASTPGGAGAYEQYF NA TRBJ2-7 TRBV12-3/TRBV12-4 NA
TGCGCCAGCAGCTTGGTCCCGGCAGAGACCCAGTACTTC CASSLVPAETQYF NA TRBJ2-5 TRBV5-1 many